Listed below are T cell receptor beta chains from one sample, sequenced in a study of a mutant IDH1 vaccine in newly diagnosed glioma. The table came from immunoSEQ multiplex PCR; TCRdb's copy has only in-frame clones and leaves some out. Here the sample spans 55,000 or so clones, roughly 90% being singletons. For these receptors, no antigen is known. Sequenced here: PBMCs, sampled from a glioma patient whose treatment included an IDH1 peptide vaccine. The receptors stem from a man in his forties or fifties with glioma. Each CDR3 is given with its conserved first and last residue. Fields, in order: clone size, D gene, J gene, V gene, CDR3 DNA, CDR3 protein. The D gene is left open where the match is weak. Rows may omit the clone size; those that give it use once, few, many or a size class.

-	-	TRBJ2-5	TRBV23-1	TGCGCCAGCAGTCATTCCCCGGGGGAGACCCAGTACTTC	CASSHSPGETQYF
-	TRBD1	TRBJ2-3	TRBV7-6	TGTGCCAGCAGCCCCTACCCAGACAGGGGTCGGGATACGCAGTATTTT	CASSPYPDRGRDTQYF
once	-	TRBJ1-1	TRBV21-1	-	CASGQVGQGAITSMNTEAFF
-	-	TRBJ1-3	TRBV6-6	TGTGCCAGCACCAGAGAAACCGCCATATATTTT	CASTRETAIYF
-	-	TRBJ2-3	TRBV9	TGTGCCAGCAGCGTAGCTCCGATAGAAGGAGGCGATACGCAGTATTTT	CASSVAPIEGGDTQYF
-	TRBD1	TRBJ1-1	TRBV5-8	TGTGCCAGCAGCTTGGGGACAGGGAGGTTCACTGAAGCTTTCTTT	CASSLGTGRFTEAFF
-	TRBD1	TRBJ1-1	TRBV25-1	TGTGCCAGCAGTTCCCAGACAGGGAGGAACACTGAAGCTTTCTTT	CASSSQTGRNTEAFF
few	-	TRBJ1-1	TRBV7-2	TGTGCCAGCAGCCCCCACCAGGGTACTGAAGCTTTCTTT	CASSPHQGTEAFF
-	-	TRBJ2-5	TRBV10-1	TGCGCCAGCAGTGAAGGAGCGGCCCAAGAGACCCAGTACTTC	CASSEGAAQETQYF
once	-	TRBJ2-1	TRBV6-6	TGTGCCAGCAGTTACTCGAGCGGCTCCTACAATGAGCAGTTCTTC	CASSYSSGSYNEQFF
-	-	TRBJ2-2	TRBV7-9	TGTGCCAGCAGCTTGCGCGGTAGAGATAACACCGGGGAGCTGTTTTTT	CASSLRGRDNTGELFF
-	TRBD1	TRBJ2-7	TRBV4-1	TGCGCCAGCAGCCAAGGGGGACAGGGGGCTTACGAGCAGTACTTC	CASSQGGQGAYEQYF
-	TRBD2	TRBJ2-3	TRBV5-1	TGCGCCAGCAACGCCCATGGGACTAGGAGCACAGATACGCAGTATTTT	CASNAHGTRSTDTQYF
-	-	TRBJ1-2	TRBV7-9	TGTGCCAGCAGCTTAGAGCTGGGGATTAACTATGGCTACACCTTC	CASSLELGINYGYTF
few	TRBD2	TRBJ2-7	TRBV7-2	TGTGCCAGCAGCCCACGCGGGGGGGCCTTCTACGAGCAGTACTTC	CASSPRGGAFYEQYF
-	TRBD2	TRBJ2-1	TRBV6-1	TGTGCCAGCAGTGAGGGGGTAGCGGGAGGGACAATCTACAATGAGCAGTTCTTC	CASSEGVAGGTIYNEQFF
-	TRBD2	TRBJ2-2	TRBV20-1	TGCAGTGCGGGGACTAGCGGGGAGCTGTTTTTT	CSAGTSGELFF
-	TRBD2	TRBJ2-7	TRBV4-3	TGCGCCAGCAGCCCGCGGGGGGGGAGCTCCTACGAGCAGTACTTC	CASSPRGGSSYEQYF
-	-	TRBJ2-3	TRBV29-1	TGCAGCGTTGAAAGGGAGGGACAGGCCACAGATACGCAGTATTTT	CSVEREGQATDTQYF
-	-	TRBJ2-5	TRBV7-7	TGTGCTAGCAGCTACAATAGGGGTTCCGAGACCCAGTACTTC	CASSYNRGSETQYF
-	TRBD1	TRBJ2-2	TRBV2	TGTGCCAGCAGTCCGGACAGGGGTCGGACCGGGGAGCTGTTTTTT	CASSPDRGRTGELFF
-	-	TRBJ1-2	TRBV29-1	TGCAGCGGTGACAGTCTAGATGGCTACACCTTC	CSGDSLDGYTF
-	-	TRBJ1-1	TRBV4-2	TGTGCCAGCAGCTACGTTTTGAACACTGAAGCTTTCTTT	CASSYVLNTEAFF
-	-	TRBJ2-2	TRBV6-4	TGTGCCAGCAGTGACAGGGACACCGGGGAGCTGTTTTTT	CASSDRDTGELFF
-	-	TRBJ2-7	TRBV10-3	TGTGCCATCAGTGAGTCGATGGCCTACGAGCAGTACTTC	CAISESMAYEQYF
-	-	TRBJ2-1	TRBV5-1	TGCGCTAGCAGCCCTAATAGGGTTGAGCAGTTCTTC	CASSPNRVEQFF
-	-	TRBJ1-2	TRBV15	TGTGCCACCAGCAGAGATTTACGACTGGAAATTGCCTATGGCTACACCTTC	CATSRDLRLEIAYGYTF
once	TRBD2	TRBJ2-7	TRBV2	TGTGCCACAAAGCGGGAGGGGACTGGGGAGCAGTACTTC	CATKREGTGEQYF
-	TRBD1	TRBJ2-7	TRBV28	TGTGCCAGCAGGGGGTGGAGGGGACAGGGGTTCGAGCAGTACTTC	CASRGWRGQGFEQYF
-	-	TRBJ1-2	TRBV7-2	TGTGCCAGCAGCTTAGAAGGGGGGAACTATGGCTACACCTTC	CASSLEGGNYGYTF
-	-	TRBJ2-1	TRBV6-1	TGTGCCAGCAACGCGGGCTACATCTACAATGAGCAGTTCTTC	CASNAGYIYNEQFF
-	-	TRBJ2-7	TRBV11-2	TGTGCCAGCAGCCCATTGGGGGGTCGGGTCTACGAGCAGTACTTC	CASSPLGGRVYEQYF
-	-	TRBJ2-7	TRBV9	TGTGCCAGCAGCGGGGGGGACTCTCCATCCTACGAGCAGTACTTC	CASSGGDSPSYEQYF
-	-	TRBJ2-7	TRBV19	TGTGCCAGTAGTACCGGGACGACCGGCCACGACGAGCAGTACTTC	CASSTGTTGHDEQYF
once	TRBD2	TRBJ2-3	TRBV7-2	TGTGCCAGCAGCTCAAGACTAGCGGGACGAACAGATACGCAGTATTTT	CASSSRLAGRTDTQYF
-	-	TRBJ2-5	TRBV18	TGTGCCAGCTCATCCGGACAGAAAGAGACCCAGTACTTC	CASSSGQKETQYF
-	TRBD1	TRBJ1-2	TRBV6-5	TGTGCCAGCAGCCTAGAGACAGGGGGCGACTACACCTTC	CASSLETGGDYTF
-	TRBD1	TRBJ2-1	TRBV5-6	TGTGCCAGCGGAGTCGTAACGGGACAGGGGCCCTCTTTGTACAATGAGCAGTTCTTC	CASGVVTGQGPSLYNEQFF
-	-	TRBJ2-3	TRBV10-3	TGTGCCATCAGTGACTTCCGACAAACTACTAGCACAGATACGCAGTATTTT	CAISDFRQTTSTDTQYF
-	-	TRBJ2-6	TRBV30	TGTGCCTGGAACTCTGGGGCCAACGTCCTGACTTTC	CAWNSGANVLTF
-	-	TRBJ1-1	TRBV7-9	TGTGCCAGCAGCTTAGGACTCACTGAAGCTTTCTTT	CASSLGLTEAFF
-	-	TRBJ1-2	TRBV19	TGTGCCAGTGCCCGGCAATCGGGGACCAACTATGGCTACACCTTC	CASARQSGTNYGYTF
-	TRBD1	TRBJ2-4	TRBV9	TGTGCCAGCAGCGTAGTGGAGAGGGACAGCCAACAGTACTTC	CASSVVERDSQQYF
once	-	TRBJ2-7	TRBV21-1	TGTGCCAGCAGCAAAGACTTACGCCCTAGCGCTACCACTTGTGCCGAGCAGTACTTC	CASSKDLRPSATTCAEQYF
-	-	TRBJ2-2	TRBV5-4	TGTGCCAGCAGCTTGGGCAGGGCCTCGAACACCGGGGAGCTGTTTTTT	CASSLGRASNTGELFF
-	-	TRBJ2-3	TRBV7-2	TGTGCCAGCAGCACGGCCGGGGCCCGCCTGTTAAATACGCAGTATTTT	CASSTAGARLLNTQYF
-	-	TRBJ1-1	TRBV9	TGTGCCAGCAGCGTAACCCCCTCGGTAGGGAACACTGAAGCTTTCTTT	CASSVTPSVGNTEAFF
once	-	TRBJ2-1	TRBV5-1	TGCGCCAGCAGCTTGGTATCGAGCTCCTACAATGAGCAGTTCTTC	CASSLVSSSYNEQFF